This TCR beta chain comes out of a study of CD4+ T cells in melanoma (dated by TCRdb to between 2022 and 2023). Broadly, across the study: Neoantigen-specific CD4+ T cells in human melanoma were what the study investigated.

Inclusive of the bounding cysteine and phenylalanine, the CDR3 is 16 residues long. The DNA shown is the 48-base CDR3, in frame from base 1. From a lookup of the germline V gene (reference sequence), CDR1 and CDR2 are SSHAT and FNYEAQ. Here is what the overall study found, with its caveats: Neoantigen-specific CD4+ T cells in melanoma were reported to have a range of differentiation states. Neoantigen-specific CD4+ T cells were reported to be correlated with the function of CD8+ T cells, macrophages and B cells.

Receptor libraries were prepared by the immunoSEQ multiplex PCR assay. The table comes from immuneACCESS by way of TCRdb, which keeps in-frame sequences with V and J called. Part of the clones is missing from these tables; in studies checked, under half for an unresolved V gene and the rest for unknown reasons. The sample includes some 150,000 clones, with roughly 91% observed a single time. The top ten clonotypes cover 1.5% of the sample. Concerning this clone itself: The target of this receptor is not known. The junction departs from germline at one end; a sequencing error may be responsible.

The donors were melanoma patients. The rearrangement joined TRBV7-7 to TRBJ2-5; TRBD1 fits 9 bases in the junction. The receptor was isolated from a human donor with melanoma. The DNA reads TGTGCTAGCAGCCAGGTGACAGGGGGTAACCAAGAGACCCAGTACTTC. Translated, it gives CASSQVTGGNQETQYF. With the rest looked up from the reference TRBV7-7 and TRBJ2-5 genes rather than sequenced, the full variable domain is GAGVSQSPRYKVTKRGQDVTLRCDPISSHATLYWYQQALGQGPEFLTYFNYEAQPDKSGLPSDRFSAERPEGSISTLTIQRTEQRDSAMYRCASSQVTGGNQETQYFGPGTRLLVL.